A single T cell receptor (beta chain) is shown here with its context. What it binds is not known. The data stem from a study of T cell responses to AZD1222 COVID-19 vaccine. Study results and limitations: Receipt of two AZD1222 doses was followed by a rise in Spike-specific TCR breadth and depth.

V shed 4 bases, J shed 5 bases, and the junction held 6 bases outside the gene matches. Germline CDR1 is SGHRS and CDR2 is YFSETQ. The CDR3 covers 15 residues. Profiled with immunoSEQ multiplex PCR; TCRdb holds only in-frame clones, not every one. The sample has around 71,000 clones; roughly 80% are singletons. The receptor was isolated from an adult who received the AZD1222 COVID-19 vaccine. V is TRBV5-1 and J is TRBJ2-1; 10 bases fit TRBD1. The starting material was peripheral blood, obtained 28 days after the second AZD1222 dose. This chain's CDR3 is CASSLRDRGDNEQFF. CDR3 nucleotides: TGCGCCAGCAGCCTCCGGGACAGGGGAGACAATGAGCAGTTCTTC. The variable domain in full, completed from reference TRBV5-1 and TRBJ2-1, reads KAGVTQTPRYLIKTRGQQVTLSCSPISGHRSVSWYQQTPGQGLQFLFEYFSETQRNKGNFPGRFSGRQFSNSRSEMNVSTLELGDSALYLCASSLRDRGDNEQFFGPGTRLTVL.